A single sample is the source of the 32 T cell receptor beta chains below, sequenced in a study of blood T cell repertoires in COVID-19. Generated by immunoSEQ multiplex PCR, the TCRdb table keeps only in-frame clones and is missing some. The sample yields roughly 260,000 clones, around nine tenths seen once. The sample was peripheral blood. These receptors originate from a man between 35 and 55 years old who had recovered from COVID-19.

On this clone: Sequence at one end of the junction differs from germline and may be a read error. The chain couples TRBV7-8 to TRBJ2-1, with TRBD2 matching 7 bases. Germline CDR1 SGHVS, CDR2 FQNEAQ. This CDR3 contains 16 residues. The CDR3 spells CASSLLAGVGYNKQFF. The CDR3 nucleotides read TGTGCCAGCAGCTTATTGGCGGGAGTGGGGTACAATAAGCAGTTCTTC.

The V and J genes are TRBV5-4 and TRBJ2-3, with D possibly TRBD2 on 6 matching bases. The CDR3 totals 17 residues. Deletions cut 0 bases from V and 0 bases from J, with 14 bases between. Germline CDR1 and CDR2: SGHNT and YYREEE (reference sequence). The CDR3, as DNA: TGTGCCAGCAGCTTGGCACCAATCGGGACTAGCACAGATACGCAGTATTTT. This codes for CASSLAPIGTSTDTQYF.

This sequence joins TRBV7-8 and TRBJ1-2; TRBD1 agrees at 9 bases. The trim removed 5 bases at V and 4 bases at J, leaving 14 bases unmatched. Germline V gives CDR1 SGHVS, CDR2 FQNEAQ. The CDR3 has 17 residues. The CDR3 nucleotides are TGTGCCAGCAGCCGCCACGGACAGGGGAAGATTGGCTATGGCTACACCTTC. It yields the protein CASSRHGQGKIGYGYTF.

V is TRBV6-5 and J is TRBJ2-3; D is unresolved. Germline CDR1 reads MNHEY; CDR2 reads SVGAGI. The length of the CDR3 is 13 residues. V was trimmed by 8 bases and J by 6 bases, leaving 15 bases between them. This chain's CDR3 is CASLRVRGDTQYF. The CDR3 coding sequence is TGTGCCAGCCTGCGAGTTCGCGGCGATACGCAGTATTTT.

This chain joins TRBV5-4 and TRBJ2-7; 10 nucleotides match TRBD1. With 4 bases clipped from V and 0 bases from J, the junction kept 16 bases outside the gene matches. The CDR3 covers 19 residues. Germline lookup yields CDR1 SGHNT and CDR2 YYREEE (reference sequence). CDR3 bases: TGTGCCAGCAGCAGCGCCGGGACAGGGGTCCCCCTTAGCTCCTACGAGCAGTACTTC. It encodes CASSSAGTGVPLSSYEQYF.

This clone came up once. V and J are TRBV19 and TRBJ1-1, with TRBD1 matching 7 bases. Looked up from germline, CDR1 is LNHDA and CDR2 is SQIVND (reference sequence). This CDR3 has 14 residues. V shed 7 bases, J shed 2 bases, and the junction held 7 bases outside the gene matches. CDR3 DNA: TGTGCCAGTACCCCGGGACAGTTAAACACTGAAGCTTTCTTT. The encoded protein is CASTPGQLNTEAFF.

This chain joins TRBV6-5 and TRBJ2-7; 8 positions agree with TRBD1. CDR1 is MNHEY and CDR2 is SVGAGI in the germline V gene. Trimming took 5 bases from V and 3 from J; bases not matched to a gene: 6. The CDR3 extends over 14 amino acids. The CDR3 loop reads CASSLGQDFYEQYF. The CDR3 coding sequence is TGTGCCAGCAGTCTGGGACAGGACTTCTACGAGCAGTACTTC.

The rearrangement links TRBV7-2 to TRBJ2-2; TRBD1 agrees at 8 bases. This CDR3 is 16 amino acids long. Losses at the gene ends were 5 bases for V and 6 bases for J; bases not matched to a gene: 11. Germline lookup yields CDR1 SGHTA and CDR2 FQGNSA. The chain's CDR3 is CASSLWWDRQAGELFF. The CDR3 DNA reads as TGTGCCAGCAGCCTCTGGTGGGACAGGCAGGCCGGGGAGCTGTTTTTT.

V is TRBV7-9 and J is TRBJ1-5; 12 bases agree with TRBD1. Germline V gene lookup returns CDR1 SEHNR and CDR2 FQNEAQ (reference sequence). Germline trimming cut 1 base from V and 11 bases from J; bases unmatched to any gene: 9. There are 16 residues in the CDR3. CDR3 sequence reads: CASSLGGQGALGTQHF. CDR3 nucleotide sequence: TGTGCCAGCAGCTTAGGGGGACAGGGGGCTCTAGGGACCCAGCATTTT.

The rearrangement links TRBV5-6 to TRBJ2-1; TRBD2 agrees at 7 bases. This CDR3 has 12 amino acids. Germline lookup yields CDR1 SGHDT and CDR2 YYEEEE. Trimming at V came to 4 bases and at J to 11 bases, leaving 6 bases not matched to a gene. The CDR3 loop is CASSHSGDQQFF. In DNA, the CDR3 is TGTGCCAGCAGCCACAGCGGGGACCAGCAGTTCTTC.

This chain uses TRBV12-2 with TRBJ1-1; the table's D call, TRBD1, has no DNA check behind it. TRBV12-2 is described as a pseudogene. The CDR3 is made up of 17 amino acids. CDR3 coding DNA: TGTGCAAGTCGCTCATTTGGGGCCAACTATGAGAACACTGAAGCTTTCTTT. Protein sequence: CASRSFGANYENTEAFF.

The CDR3 is CAISESTSGGEETQYF. The DNA of the CDR3 is TGTGCCATCAGTGAGTCGACTAGCGGGGGGGAAGAGACCCAGTACTTC. The genes are TRBV10-3 and TRBJ2-5; 14 positions agree with TRBD2. The CDR3 runs 16 residues. V gave up 0 bases and J gave up 3 bases; unmatched junction bases: 0. In germline, CDR1 is ENHRY, CDR2 SYGVKD.

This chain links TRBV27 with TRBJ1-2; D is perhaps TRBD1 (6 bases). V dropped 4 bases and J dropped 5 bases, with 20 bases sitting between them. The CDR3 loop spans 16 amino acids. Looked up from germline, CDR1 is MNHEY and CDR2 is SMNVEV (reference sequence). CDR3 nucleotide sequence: TGTGCCAGCAGTTCTGGACAGAATTCCCAGCCATATGGCTACACCTTC. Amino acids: CASSSGQNSQPYGYTF.

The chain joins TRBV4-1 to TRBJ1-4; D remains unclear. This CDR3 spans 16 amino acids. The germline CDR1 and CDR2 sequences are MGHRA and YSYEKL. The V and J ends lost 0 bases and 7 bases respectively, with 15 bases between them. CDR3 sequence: CASSQDEGSGFEKLFF. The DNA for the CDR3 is TGCGCCAGCAGCCAAGATGAGGGTAGCGGGTTTGAAAAACTGTTTTTT.

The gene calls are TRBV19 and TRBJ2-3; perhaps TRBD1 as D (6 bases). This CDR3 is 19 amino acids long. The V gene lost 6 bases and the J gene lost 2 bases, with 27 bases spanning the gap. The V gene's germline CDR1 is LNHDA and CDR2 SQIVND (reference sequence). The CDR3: CASSTPPFTGYVHTDTQYF. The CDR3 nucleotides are TGTGCCAGTAGCACTCCTCCCTTCACAGGGTATGTACACACAGATACGCAGTATTTT.

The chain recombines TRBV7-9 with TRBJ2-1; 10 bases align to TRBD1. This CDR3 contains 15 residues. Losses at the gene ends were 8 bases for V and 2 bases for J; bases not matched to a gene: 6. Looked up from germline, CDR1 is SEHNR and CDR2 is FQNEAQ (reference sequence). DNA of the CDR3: TGTGCCAGCGCCTCCGGGACAGGGGCCTACAATGAGCAGTTCTTC. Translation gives CASASGTGAYNEQFF.

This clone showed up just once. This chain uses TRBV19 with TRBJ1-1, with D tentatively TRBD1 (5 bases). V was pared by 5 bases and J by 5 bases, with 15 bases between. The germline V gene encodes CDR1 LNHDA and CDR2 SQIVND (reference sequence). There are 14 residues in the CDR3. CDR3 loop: CASSRTGSLTEAFF. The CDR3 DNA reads TGTGCCAGTAGTCGAACAGGTTCTTTGACTGAAGCTTTCTTT.

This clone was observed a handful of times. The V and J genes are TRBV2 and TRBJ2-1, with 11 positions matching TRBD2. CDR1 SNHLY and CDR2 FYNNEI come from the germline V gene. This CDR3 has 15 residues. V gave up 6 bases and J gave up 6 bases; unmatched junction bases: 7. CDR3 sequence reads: CASRYTSGGRNEQFF. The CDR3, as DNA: TGTGCCAGCAGGTATACTAGCGGGGGTCGCAATGAGCAGTTCTTC.

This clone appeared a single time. The CDR3 reads CASSNRTAPQPQHF. The CDR3 nucleotides are TGTGCCAGCAGCAATAGAACAGCCCCACAGCCCCAGCATTTT. The chain links TRBV21-1 to TRBJ1-5; the D segment call TRBD1 is taken from the table without a DNA check. TRBV21-1 counts as a pseudogene. The CDR3 length is 14 residues.

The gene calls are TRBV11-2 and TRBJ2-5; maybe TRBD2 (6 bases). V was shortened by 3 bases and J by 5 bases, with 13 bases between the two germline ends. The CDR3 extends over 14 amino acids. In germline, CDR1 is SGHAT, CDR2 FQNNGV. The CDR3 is CASSLPGVGETQYF. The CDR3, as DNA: TGTGCCAGCAGCTTGCCGGGAGTCGGTGAGACCCAGTACTTC.

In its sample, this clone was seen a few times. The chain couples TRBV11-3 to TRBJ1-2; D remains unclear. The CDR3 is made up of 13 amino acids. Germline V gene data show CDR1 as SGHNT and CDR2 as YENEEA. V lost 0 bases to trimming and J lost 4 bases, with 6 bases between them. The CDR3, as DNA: TGTGCCAGCAGCTTAGATCGGGGCTATGGCTACACCTTC. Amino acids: CASSLDRGYGYTF.

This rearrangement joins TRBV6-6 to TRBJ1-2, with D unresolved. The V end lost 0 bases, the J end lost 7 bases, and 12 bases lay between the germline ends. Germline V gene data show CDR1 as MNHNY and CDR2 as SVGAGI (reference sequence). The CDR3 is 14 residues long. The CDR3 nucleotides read TGTGCCAGCAGTTACTCGGGTTTGGGCCGTGGCTACACCTTC. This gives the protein CASSYSGLGRGYTF.

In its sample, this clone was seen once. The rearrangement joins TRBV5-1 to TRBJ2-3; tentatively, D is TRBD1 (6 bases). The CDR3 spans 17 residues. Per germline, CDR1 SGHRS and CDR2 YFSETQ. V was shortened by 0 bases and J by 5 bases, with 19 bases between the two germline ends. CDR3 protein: CASSLGVSVTGKDTQYF. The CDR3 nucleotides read TGCGCCAGCAGCTTGGGTGTCTCTGTAACAGGGAAAGATACGCAGTATTTT. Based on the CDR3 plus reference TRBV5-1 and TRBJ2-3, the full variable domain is KAGVTQTPRYLIKTRGQQVTLSCSPISGHRSVSWYQQTPGQGLQFLFEYFSETQRNKGNFPGRFSGRQFSNSRSEMNVSTLELGDSALYLCASSLGVSVTGKDTQYFGPGTRLTVL.

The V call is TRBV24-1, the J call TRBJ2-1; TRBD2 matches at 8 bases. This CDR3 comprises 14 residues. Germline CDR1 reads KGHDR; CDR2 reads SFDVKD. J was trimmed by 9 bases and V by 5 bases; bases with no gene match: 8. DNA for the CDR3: TGTGCCACCAGTGTGGCGGGGGGTCGTGGTGAGCAGTTCTTC. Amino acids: CATSVAGGRGEQFF.

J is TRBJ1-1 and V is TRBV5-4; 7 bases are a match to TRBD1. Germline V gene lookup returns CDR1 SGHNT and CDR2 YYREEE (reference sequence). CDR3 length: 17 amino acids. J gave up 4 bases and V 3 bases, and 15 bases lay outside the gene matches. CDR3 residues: CASSYRQGDSITTEAFF. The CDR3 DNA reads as TGTGCCAGCAGCTATCGACAGGGAGATTCTATAACCACTGAAGCTTTCTTT.

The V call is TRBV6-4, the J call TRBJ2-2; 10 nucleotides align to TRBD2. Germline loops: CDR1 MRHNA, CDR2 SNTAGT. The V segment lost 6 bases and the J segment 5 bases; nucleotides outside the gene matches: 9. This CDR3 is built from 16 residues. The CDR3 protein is CASSLAGTSVTGELFF. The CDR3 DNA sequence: TGTGCCAGCAGCCTCGCCGGGACTAGCGTAACCGGGGAGCTGTTTTTT.

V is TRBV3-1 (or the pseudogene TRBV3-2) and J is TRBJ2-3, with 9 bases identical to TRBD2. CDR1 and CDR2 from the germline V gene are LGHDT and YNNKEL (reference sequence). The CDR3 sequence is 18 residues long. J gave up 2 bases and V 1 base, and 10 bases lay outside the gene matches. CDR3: CASSQVRSGLAITDTQYF. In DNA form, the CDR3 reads TGTGCCAGCAGCCAAGTAAGGTCCGGACTAGCGATCACAGATACGCAGTATTTT.

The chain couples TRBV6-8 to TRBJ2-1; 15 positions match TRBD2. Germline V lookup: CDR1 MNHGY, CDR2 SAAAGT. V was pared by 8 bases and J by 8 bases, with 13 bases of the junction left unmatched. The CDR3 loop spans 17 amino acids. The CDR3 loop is CASPLCRTSGREDEQFF. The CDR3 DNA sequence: TGTGCCAGCCCTCTGTGCCGGACTAGCGGGAGGGAAGATGAGCAGTTCTTC.

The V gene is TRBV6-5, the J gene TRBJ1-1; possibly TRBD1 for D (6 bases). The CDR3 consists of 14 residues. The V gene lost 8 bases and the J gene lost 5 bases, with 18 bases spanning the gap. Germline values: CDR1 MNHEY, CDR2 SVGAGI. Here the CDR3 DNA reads TGTGCCAGCTCTAAGGGGGGCGGGGGAACTGAAGCTTTCTTT. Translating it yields CASSKGGGGTEAFF.

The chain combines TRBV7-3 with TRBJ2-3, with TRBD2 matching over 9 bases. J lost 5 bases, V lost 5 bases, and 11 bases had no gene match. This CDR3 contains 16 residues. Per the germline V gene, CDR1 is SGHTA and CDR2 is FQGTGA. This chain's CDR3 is CASSPDSSGRVDTQYF. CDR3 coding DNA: TGTGCCAGCAGCCCAGATAGTAGCGGGAGAGTAGATACGCAGTATTTT. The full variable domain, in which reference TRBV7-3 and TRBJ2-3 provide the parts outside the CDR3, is GAGVSQTPSNKVTEKGKYVELRCDPISGHTALYWYRQSLGQGPEFLIYFQGTGAADDSGLPNDRFFAVRPEGSVSTLKIQRTERGDSAVYLCASSPDSSGRVDTQYFGPGTRLTVL.

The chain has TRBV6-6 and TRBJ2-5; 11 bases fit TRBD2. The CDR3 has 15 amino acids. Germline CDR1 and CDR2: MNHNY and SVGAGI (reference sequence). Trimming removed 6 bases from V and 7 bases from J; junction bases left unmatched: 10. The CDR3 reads CASSLTSGGLGTQYF. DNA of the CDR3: TGTGCCAGCAGCCTTACTAGCGGGGGCTTGGGGACCCAGTACTTC.

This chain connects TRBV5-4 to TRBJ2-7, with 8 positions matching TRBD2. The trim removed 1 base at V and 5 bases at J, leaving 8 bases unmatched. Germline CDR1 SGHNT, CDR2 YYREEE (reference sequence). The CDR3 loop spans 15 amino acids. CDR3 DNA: TGTGCCAGCAGCTTGAGTGGACTAGCTTCCCACGAGCAGTACTTC. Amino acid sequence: CASSLSGLASHEQYF.